A single sample is the source of the 9 T cell receptor beta chains below, sequenced in a study of Graves' ophthalmopathy and Graves' hyperthyroidism. Beta-chain TCR CDR3 regions were amplified from RNA transcripts. First-round RT-PCR relied on HTBI primers, and a second-round multiplex PCR came next. TCRdb itself ran the multiplex PCR reads through MiXCR, one entry per CDR3 protein. The sample consists of about 500,000 distinct CDR3 sequences, 35% to 45% of them appearing once. Sequenced: peripheral blood or thyroid tissue (not recorded which). All receptors come from an adult man with Graves' hyperthyroidism.

The CDR3 nucleotides read TGTGCCACCAGTGATGGGGGAGAGAAGACCGGGGAGCTGTTTTTT. Translated: CATSDGGEKTGELFF. This sequence joins TRBV24-1 and TRBJ2-2, with D possibly being TRBD1 or TRBD2 (5 bases each). Germline V gene data show CDR1 as KGHDR and CDR2 as SFDVKD. Trimming took 3 bases from V and 5 from J, leaving 12 bases between them. CDR3 length: 15 residues.

This clonotype was observed many times. The chain is built from TRBV7-9 and TRBJ1-3, with 8 bases identical to TRBD1. With V trimmed by 6 bases and J by 6 bases, 10 bases remained unmatched. The CDR3 extends over 15 amino acids. Germline V lookup: CDR1 SEHNR, CDR2 FQNEAQ (reference sequence). The CDR3 DNA reads as TGTGCCAGCAGTCTCGGGCAGGGGGCGGAAAACACCATATATTTT. It is translated as CASSLGQGAENTIYF.

This clonotype was seen at least ten times. The rearrangement links TRBV29-1 to TRBJ2-7; possibly TRBD2 for D (5 bases). The CDR3 has 13 amino acids. CDR1 SQVTM and CDR2 ANQGSEA come from the germline V gene. V lost 4 bases to trimming and J lost 1 base, with 11 bases between them. CDR3 DNA: TGCAGCGTTGGAGGGTCTACTTCCTACGAGCAGTACTTC. Its translation is CSVGGSTSYEQYF.

This clonotype was recorded at least ten times. The rearrangement uses TRBV5-1 and TRBJ1-1, with D unclear. The CDR3 extends over 13 amino acids. With 4 bases removed from V and 0 bases from J, the gap between germline ends came to 7 bases. The V gene's germline CDR1 is SGHRS and CDR2 YFSETQ. CDR3 loop: CASSAQMNTEAFF. The CDR3 coding sequence is TGCGCCAGCAGCGCCCAGATGAACACTGAAGCTTTCTTT.

This clonotype was observed many times. The chain joins TRBV9 to TRBJ1-2, with D tentatively TRBD1 (5 bases). This CDR3 has 16 amino acids. The V gene lost 3 bases and the J gene lost 4 bases, with 19 bases spanning the gap. Germline CDR1 is SGDLS and CDR2 is YYNGEE. CDR3 residues: CASSARAQTVGYGYTF. The CDR3 DNA reads TGTGCCAGCAGCGCGAGGGCTCAGACAGTCGGCTATGGCTACACCTTC. The whole variable domain, filled in from reference TRBV9 and TRBJ1-2, reads DSGVTQTPKHLITATGQRVTLRCSPRSGDLSVYWYQQSLDQGLQFLIQYYNGEERAKGNILERFSAQQFPDLHSELNLSSLELGDSALYFCASSARAQTVGYGYTFGSGTRLTVV.

A remark on this clonotype: The junction differs from germline at one of its ends, possibly a read error. The V call is TRBV10-3, the J call TRBJ2-7; 9 positions agree with TRBD2. This CDR3 spans 14 amino acids. Germline assignment: CDR1 ENHRY and CDR2 SYGVKD. CDR3 amino acids: CASSYSILAGEQYF. The CDR3 DNA reads as TGTGCCAGCAGTTACTCGATTCTAGCGGGGGAGCAGTACTTC.

This clonotype showed up many times. This chain uses TRBV5-1 with TRBJ2-7; 13 positions match TRBD2. Germline-derived CDR1 and CDR2 are SGHRS and YFSETQ. Trimming removed 1 base from V and 2 bases from J; junction bases left unmatched: 3. The CDR3 has 16 residues. In nucleotides, the CDR3 is TGCGCCAGCAGCTTGCGGACTAGCGGGAGCGCCTACGAGCAGTACTTC. Protein product: CASSLRTSGSAYEQYF.

The CDR3 protein is CASSVDGEGDEQYF. The CDR3 DNA sequence: TGTGCCAGCAGCGTGGACGGGGAGGGGGACGAGCAGTACTTC. The V call is TRBV7-9, the J call TRBJ2-7, with a weak D call TRBD2 (7 bases). The germline V gene has CDR1 SEHNR and CDR2 FQNEAQ (reference sequence). The CDR3 is 14 amino acids. The V and J ends lost 5 bases and 5 bases respectively, with 16 bases between them.

The chain uses TRBV3-1 and TRBJ2-5; TRBD2 matches 8 bases. The V segment lost 4 bases and the J segment 5 bases; nucleotides outside the gene matches: 6. The CDR3 is made up of 14 amino acids. Germline CDR1 is LGHDT and CDR2 is YNNKEL (reference sequence). The chain's CDR3 is CASSPTSVWETQYF. The CDR3 DNA sequence: TGTGCCAGCAGCCCGACTAGCGTGTGGGAGACCCAGTACTTC.